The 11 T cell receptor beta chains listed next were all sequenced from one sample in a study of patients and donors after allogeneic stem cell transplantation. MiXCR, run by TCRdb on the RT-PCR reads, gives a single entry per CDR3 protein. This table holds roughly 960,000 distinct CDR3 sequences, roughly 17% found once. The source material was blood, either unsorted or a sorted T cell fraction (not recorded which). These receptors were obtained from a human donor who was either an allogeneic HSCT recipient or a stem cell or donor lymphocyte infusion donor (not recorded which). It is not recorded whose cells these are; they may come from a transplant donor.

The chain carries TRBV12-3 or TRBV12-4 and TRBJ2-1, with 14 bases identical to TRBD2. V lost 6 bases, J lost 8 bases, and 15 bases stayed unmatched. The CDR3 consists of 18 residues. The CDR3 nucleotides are TGTGCCAGCAGACCACCCGGGACTAGCGGGAGAGGGGGCGATGAGCAGTTCTTC. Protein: CASRPPGTSGRGGDEQFF.

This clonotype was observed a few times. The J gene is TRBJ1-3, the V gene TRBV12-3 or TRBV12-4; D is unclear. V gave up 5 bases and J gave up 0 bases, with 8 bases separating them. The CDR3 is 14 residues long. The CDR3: CASSPYFSGNTIYF. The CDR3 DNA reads TGTGCCAGCAGTCCCTACTTCTCTGGAAACACCATATATTTT.

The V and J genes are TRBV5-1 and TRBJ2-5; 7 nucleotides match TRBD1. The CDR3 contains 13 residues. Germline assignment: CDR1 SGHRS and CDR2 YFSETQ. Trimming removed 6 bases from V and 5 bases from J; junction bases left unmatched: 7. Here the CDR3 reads CASKLQGSETQYF. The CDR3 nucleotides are TGCGCCAGCAAATTACAGGGGAGCGAGACCCAGTACTTC.

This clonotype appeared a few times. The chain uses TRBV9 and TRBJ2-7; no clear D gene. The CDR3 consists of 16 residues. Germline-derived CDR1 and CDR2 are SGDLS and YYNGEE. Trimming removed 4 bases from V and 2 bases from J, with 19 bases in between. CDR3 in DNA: TGTGCCAGCAGCCCCCATGGGTCTCTTAAAACCTACGAGCAGTACTTC. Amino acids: CASSPHGSLKTYEQYF. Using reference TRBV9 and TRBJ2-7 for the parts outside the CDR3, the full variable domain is DSGVTQTPKHLITATGQRVTLRCSPRSGDLSVYWYQQSLDQGLQFLIQYYNGEERAKGNILERFSAQQFPDLHSELNLSSLELGDSALYFCASSPHGSLKTYEQYFGPGTRLTVT.

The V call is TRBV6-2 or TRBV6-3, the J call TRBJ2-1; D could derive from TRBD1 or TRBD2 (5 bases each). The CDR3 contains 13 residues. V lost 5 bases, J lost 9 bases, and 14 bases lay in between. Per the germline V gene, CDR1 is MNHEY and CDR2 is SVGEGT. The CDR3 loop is CASSADSGREQFF. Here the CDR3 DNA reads TGTGCCAGCAGTGCGGACTCAGGGCGTGAGCAGTTCTTC.

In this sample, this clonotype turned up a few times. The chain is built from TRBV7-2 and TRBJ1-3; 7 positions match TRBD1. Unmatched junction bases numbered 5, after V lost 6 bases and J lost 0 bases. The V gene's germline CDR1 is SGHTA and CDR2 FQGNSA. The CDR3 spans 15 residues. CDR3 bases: TGTGCCAGCAGGGGAGGGACAGTCTCTGGAAACACCATATATTTT. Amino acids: CASRGGTVSGNTIYF.

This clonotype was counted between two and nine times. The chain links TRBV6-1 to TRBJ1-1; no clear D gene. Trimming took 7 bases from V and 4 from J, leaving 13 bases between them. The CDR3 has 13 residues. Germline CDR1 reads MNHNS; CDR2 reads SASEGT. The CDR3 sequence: CASNRMRATEAFF. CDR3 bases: TGTGCCAGCAACCGAATGAGGGCCACTGAAGCTTTCTTT.

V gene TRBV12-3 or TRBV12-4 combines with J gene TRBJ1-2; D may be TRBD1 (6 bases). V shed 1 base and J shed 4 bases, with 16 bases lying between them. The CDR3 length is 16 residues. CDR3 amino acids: CASSLVRGLGAYGYTF. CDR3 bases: TGTGCCAGCAGTTTAGTCAGGGGACTGGGAGCCTATGGCTACACCTTC.

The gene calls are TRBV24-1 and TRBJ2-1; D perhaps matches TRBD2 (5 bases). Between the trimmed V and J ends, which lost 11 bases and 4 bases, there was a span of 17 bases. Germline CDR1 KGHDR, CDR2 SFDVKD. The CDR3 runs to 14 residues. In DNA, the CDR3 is TGTGCCATTCAGAAACGGACTCGTTACAATGAGCAGTTCTTC. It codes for CAIQKRTRYNEQFF.

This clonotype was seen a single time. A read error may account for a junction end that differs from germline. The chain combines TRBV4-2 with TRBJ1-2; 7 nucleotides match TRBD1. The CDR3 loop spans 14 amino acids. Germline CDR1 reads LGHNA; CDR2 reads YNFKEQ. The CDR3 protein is CASSPMGQNCGYTF. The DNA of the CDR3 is TGTGCCAGCAGCCCAATGGGACAGAACTGTGGCTACACCTTC.

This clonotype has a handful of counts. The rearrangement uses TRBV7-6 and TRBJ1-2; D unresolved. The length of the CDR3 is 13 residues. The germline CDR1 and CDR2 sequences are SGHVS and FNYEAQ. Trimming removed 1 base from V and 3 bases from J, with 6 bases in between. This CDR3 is CASSLVFDYGYTF. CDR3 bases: TGTGCCAGCAGCTTAGTGTTCGACTATGGCTACACCTTC.